This T cell receptor (beta chain) derives from a study of beta chain features in type 1 diabetes. Study outcomes and limitations: Researchers cautioned that cDNA sequencing could over-represent cells with high TCR expression.

This clone appeared a few times. Its specificity is unknown. Populations obtained by sorting all exceeded 98% purity. Reverse transcription of all isolated RNA meant that expressed TCRB transcripts were sequenced. Here immunoSEQ multiplex PCR was the method, and the copy in TCRdb shows in-frame clones only, minus some. The data contain 350,000 to 450,000 clones, more than 13% of them singletons. Germline lookup yields CDR1 LNHDA and CDR2 SQIVND (reference sequence). V was pared by 6 bases and J by 2 bases, with 3 bases of the junction left unmatched. This CDR3 has 13 amino acids. This sequence originates from a woman aged 18-35 years in good health. V and J are TRBV19 and TRBJ1-1; 7 bases map to TRBD1. The sample consisted of naive CD4+ T cells from blood. CDR3 residues: CASSRQGNTEAFF. The CDR3 DNA reads as TGTGCCAGTAGCCGACAGGGTAACACTGAAGCTTTCTTT.